This T cell receptor beta chain was profiled in a study of early T cells in non-severe SARS-CoV-2 infection. Study-wide context: Sequenced bulk RNA came from whole blood that was unsorted, and chains were unpaired.

TCRdb fed the 5' RACE reads into MiXCR, producing one record per CDR3 protein. The sample lists tens of thousands of distinct CDR3 sequences, roughly 4% occurring once. CDR3 length: 16 residues. V was clipped by 5 bases and J by 4 bases; unmatched bases: 6. This chain links TRBV12-3 or TRBV12-4 with TRBJ2-2, with 11 bases identical to TRBD2. The source material was whole blood. This clonotype was obtained from an adult who was a healthcare worker with PCR-confirmed SARS-CoV-2 infection or an uninfected control (not recorded which). In DNA, the CDR3 is TGTGCCAGCAGTACCCTAGCGGGAGGTCTCACCGGGGAGCTGTTTTTT. Its translation is CASSTLAGGLTGELFF.